This is a list of T cell receptor beta chains from one sample in a study of Ad26.COV2.S vaccination and SARS-CoV-2 variants. The protocol was immunoSEQ multiplex PCR, while the TCRdb copy is restricted to in-frame clones and leaves out a portion. The data contain a few hundred thousand clones, 88% of them singletons. Sequenced here: peripheral blood, sampled in a trial of Ad26.COV2.S vaccine versus placebo. These receptors came from a person aged 18 to 59 who received the Ad26.COV2.S COVID-19 vaccine or a placebo. CDR3s include the opening cysteine and the closing phenylalanine or tryptophan. The D gene is left open where the match is weak. The size entry is marked missing in some rows and otherwise reads once, few, many or a size class.

>-|TRBD1|TRBV11-1
CASSRLQGADGELFF
>-|-|TRBV6-5
CASSKGADGYTF
>-|-|TRBV9
CASSVTGETQYF
>once|-|TRBV20-1
CSASNTFSGANVLTF
>-|-|TRBV9
CASSPAVLSTDTQYF
>-|-|TRBV6-6
CASSRSYEGPVYGYTF
>-|-|TRBV6-5
CASSPARVTEAFF
>-|TRBD1|TRBV19
CASTDPGQGAHAYGYTF
>-|-|TRBV6-6
CASSYPGVLSYEQYF
>-|-|TRBV4-1
CASSHGAAGFSTDTQYF
>-|-|TRBV4-2
CASSQDIQRPGETQYF
>-|-|TRBV19
CASSTAGSYEQYF
>-|-|TRBV28
CASSLNGFPTEGNF
>-|-|TRBV5-6
CASHLGGHRNYGYTF